These 11 T cell receptor beta chains were all obtained from the same sample, sequenced in a study of T cell repertoires in cytomegalovirus infection (dated by TCRdb to about 2019). The data were produced on an Illumina HiSeq 1500. TCRdb took the public reads, trimmed them with fastp at Q25, ran MiXCR for clone calling and kept in-frame beta chains. Rows with one shared CDR3 protein collapse into an entry with the most common genes and DNA. The sample contains some 100,000 distinct CDR3 sequences, 23% of them found a single time. Clones ranked in the top ten supply about two fifths of the sample. Sequences were obtained from CD8+ T cells from PBMCs. The origin of the receptors is a human donor in good health (CMV status not recorded). Some clones in this sample may be carry-over from other donors' samples.

This clonotype was counted at least ten times. The J gene is TRBJ1-1, the V gene TRBV7-2; D call uncertain. This CDR3 is 12 amino acids long. V was cut by 1 base and J by 6 bases, with 6 bases left in between. Per germline, CDR1 SGHTA and CDR2 FQGNSA. This CDR3 reads CASSLVGSEAFF. CDR3 coding DNA: TGTGCCAGCAGCTTAGTAGGTTCTGAAGCTTTCTTT.

This clonotype was observed many times. V and J are TRBV11-2 and TRBJ1-6; tentative D call: TRBD1 (6 bases). This CDR3 spans 16 amino acids. Germline V lookup: CDR1 SGHAT, CDR2 FQNNGV. V was clipped by 4 bases and J by 6 bases, with 16 bases between them. The CDR3 DNA follows: TGTGCCAGCAGCTCGCAGGGAGGGGGGGGTAATTCACCCCTCCACTTT. Amino acid sequence: CASSSQGGGGNSPLHF. Complete variable domain (other parts from reference TRBV11-2 and TRBJ1-6): EAGVAQSPRYKIIEKRQSVAFWCNPISGHATLYWYQQILGQGPKLLIQFQNNGVVDDSQLPKDRFSAERLKGVDSTLKIQPAKLEDSAVYLCASSSQGGGGNSPLHFGNGTRLTVT.

This clonotype was seen repeatedly, ten times or more. The rearrangement joins TRBV7-9 to TRBJ2-7, with TRBD2 identical over 14 bases. The CDR3 extends over 15 amino acids. Trimming at V came to 3 bases and at J to 3 bases, leaving 1 base not matched to a gene. Germline V lookup: CDR1 SEHNR, CDR2 FQNEAQ (reference sequence). CDR3 amino acids: CASSLTSGRDYEQYF. CDR3 DNA sequence: TGTGCCAGCAGCTTGACTAGCGGGAGGGACTACGAGCAGTACTTC.

This clonotype was counted between two and nine times. The chain recombines TRBV20-1 with TRBJ2-1; D may match TRBD1 or TRBD2 (7 bases each). Trimming pared 6 bases from V and 0 bases from J, leaving 15 bases between. In germline, CDR1 is DFQATT, CDR2 SNEGSKA (reference sequence). The CDR3 sequence is 15 residues long. This CDR3 is CSAPGRGGSYNEQFF. The CDR3 nucleotides read TGCAGTGCCCCTGGCAGGGGGGGCTCCTACAATGAGCAGTTCTTC.

The chain joins TRBV6-2 or TRBV6-3 to TRBJ2-5; 10 bases map to TRBD2. V was pared by 6 bases and J by 3 bases, with 7 bases of the junction left unmatched. Germline CDR1 is MNHEY and CDR2 is SVGEGT. This CDR3 has 15 residues. The CDR3 nucleotides read TGTGCCAGCAGGCCGTGGACTAGCGGAGAAGAGACCCAGTACTTC. It encodes CASRPWTSGEETQYF.

This clonotype was seen a single time. This chain joins TRBV7-9 and TRBJ2-3; TRBD2 might be the D (6 bases). The V end lost 4 bases, the J end lost 6 bases, and 14 bases lay between the germline ends. Germline assignment: CDR1 SEHNR and CDR2 FQNEAQ (reference sequence). This CDR3 has 14 residues. In DNA form, the CDR3 reads TGTGCCAGCAGCTATATACTAGCTGGGGATACGCAGTATTTT. This sequence encodes CASSYILAGDTQYF.

This clonotype has at least ten counts. The chain has TRBV7-8 and TRBJ2-7; tentative D call: TRBD2 (6 bases). This CDR3 spans 14 amino acids. CDR1 and CDR2 from the germline V gene are SGHVS and FQNEAQ. Trimming pared 1 base from V and 1 base from J, leaving 8 bases between. CDR3 bases: TGTGCCAGCAGCTTAGACGGGACTTCCTACGAGCAGTACTTC. Protein: CASSLDGTSYEQYF. The variable domain in full, completed from reference TRBV7-8 and TRBJ2-7, reads GAGVSQSPRYKVAKRGQDVALRCDPISGHVSLFWYQQALGQGPEFLTYFQNEAQLDKSGLPSDRFFAERPEGSVSTLKIQRTQQEDSAVYLCASSLDGTSYEQYFGPGTRLTVT.

About this clonotype: One end of the junction is discordant with germline, which a read error may explain. J is TRBJ2-1 and V is TRBV6-5; a weak D match, TRBD2 (6 bases). The CDR3 totals 18 residues. CDR1 and CDR2 (germline): MNHEY, SVGAGI. The CDR3 protein is CASRYSKGAGRSYNEQFF. The CDR3 region has the DNA TGTGCCAGCAGATACTCGAAGGGCGCGGGGCGGTCCTACAATGAGCAGTTCTTC.

This chain links TRBV30 with TRBJ2-7; 10 bases line up with TRBD2. Trimming took 4 bases from V and 6 from J; bases not matched to a gene: 3. Germline-derived CDR1 and CDR2 are GTSNPN and SVGIG (reference sequence). This CDR3 contains 12 residues. This CDR3 is CAWTSGSFEQYF. DNA for the CDR3: TGTGCCTGGACTAGCGGGAGTTTCGAGCAGTACTTC.

The chain links TRBV29-1 to TRBJ2-7; D gene unclear. Germline CDR1 is SQVTM and CDR2 is ANQGSEA. V was cut by 8 bases and J by 2 bases, with 10 bases left in between. CDR3 length equals 11 residues. This CDR3 is CSIGSTYEQYF. CDR3 in DNA: TGCAGCATTGGGTCGACCTACGAGCAGTACTTC.

A word on this clonotype: A much larger clone sits a single nucleotide away, making a read error possible. The genes are TRBV7-3 and TRBJ1-2; maybe TRBD1 (5 bases). This CDR3 spans 13 amino acids. In germline, CDR1 is SGHTA, CDR2 FQGTGA. The CDR3 DNA reads TGTGCCAGCAGTGATGGGGGAAATTATGGCTACTCCTTC. Protein sequence: CASSDGGNYGYSF.